These 13 T cell receptor beta chains originate from one sample sequenced in a study of control samples from healthy donors and cancer patients. Assay: immunoSEQ multiplex PCR; the TCRdb copy retains only in-frame clones and omits some. The table lists 130,000 or so clones, around 92% of them singletons. Sequencing was done on a sample of blood. The source of these receptors is a woman between 45 and 65 years old in good health.

This chain uses TRBV27 with TRBJ2-1; 16 bases agree with TRBD2. The CDR3 is 16 amino acids. Germline V gives CDR1 MNHEY, CDR2 SMNVEV (reference sequence). Losses at the gene ends were 3 bases for V and 10 bases for J; bases not matched to a gene: 6. CDR3 bases: TGTGCCAGCAGTTTCGGGACTAGCGGGAGGGTTGAAGAGCAGTTCTTC. It is translated as CASSFGTSGRVEEQFF.

The chain recombines TRBV5-4 with TRBJ2-2; 9 bases are a match to TRBD1. Trimming cost V 5 bases and J 4 bases; bases outside gene matches: 6. Germline V gene sequence: CDR1 SGHNT, CDR2 YYREEE (reference sequence). This CDR3 contains 15 residues. For the CDR3, the DNA is TGTGCCAGCAGTTACCGGACAGGGGTCACCGGGGAGCTGTTTTTT. Translated: CASSYRTGVTGELFF.

The chain employs TRBV3-1 (or the pseudogene TRBV3-2) and TRBJ1-1; D unclear. The CDR3 sequence is 16 residues long. The ends were cut back, 0 bases at V and 0 bases at J, with 11 bases in the middle. Per germline, CDR1 LGHDT and CDR2 YNNKEL (reference sequence). This CDR3 is CASSQDPGLVNTEAFF. CDR3 in DNA: TGTGCCAGCAGCCAAGATCCGGGTTTGGTGAACACTGAAGCTTTCTTT.

DNA of the CDR3: TGTGCCAGCAGCGTCTTGGGGACCCAAACTCCATCAGGAGGGGAGCTGTTTTTT. The encoded protein is CASSVLGTQTPSGGELFF. The V and J genes are TRBV9 and TRBJ2-2, with D perhaps being TRBD1 or TRBD2 (5 bases each). CDR3 length equals 18 residues. V lost 2 bases and J lost 8, with 25 bases in between. CDR1 is SGDLS and CDR2 is YYNGEE in the germline V gene.

The rearrangement joins TRBV12-3 or TRBV12-4 to TRBJ2-3; no clear D. Trimming removed 10 bases at V and 6 bases at J, with 11 bases between. This CDR3 region has 11 residues. The CDR3 DNA follows: TGTGCCACCTCCTTCCGGGATACGCAGTATTTT. It translates to CATSFRDTQYF.

The V and J genes are TRBV5-8 and TRBJ2-7; D is perhaps TRBD1 or TRBD2 (5 bases each). Trimming stripped 9 bases from V and 2 bases from J, with 30 bases between. From germline, CDR1 is SGHTS and CDR2 YDEGEE. The CDR3 is 18 residues long. The DNA for the CDR3 is TGTGCCATCCCAAGATGGGGGTCTCGGGACGGTGAGACCTACGAGCAGTACTTC. Translated: CAIPRWGSRDGETYEQYF.

The rearrangement uses TRBV7-9 and TRBJ1-5; TRBD1 matches 10 bases. There are 14 residues in the CDR3. V was pared by 6 bases and J by 5 bases, with 4 bases of the junction left unmatched. Germline V gene sequence: CDR1 SEHNR, CDR2 FQNEAQ (reference sequence). CDR3 in amino acids: CASSRDRGDQPQHF. Here the CDR3 DNA reads TGTGCCAGCAGTCGGGACAGGGGAGATCAGCCCCAGCATTTT.

V usage is TRBV15 and J usage is TRBJ1-1, with D unresolved. The CDR3 runs to 13 residues. Germline V gene lookup returns CDR1 LNHNV and CDR2 YYDKDF (reference sequence). The V end was cut by 3 bases, the J end by 5 bases, with 10 bases between. This chain's CDR3 is CATSRDMGTEAFF. In DNA, the CDR3 is TGTGCCACCAGCAGGGATATGGGGACTGAAGCTTTCTTT.

J is TRBJ1-3 and V is TRBV5-6; 8 nucleotides align to TRBD1. The CDR3 has 16 amino acids. The V and J ends lost 3 bases and 1 base, in that order; junction bases with no gene match: 6. The V gene's germline CDR1 is SGHDT and CDR2 YYEEEE. Written as DNA, the CDR3 is TGTGCCAGCAGCTGGTGGACAGGGTTTTCTGGAAACACCATATATTTT. It encodes CASSWWTGFSGNTIYF.

This clone was counted a few times. This chain uses TRBV12-3 or TRBV12-4 with TRBJ1-6; TRBD1 matches at 7 bases. This CDR3 has 13 amino acids. V shed 10 bases, J shed 6 bases, and the junction held 6 bases outside the gene matches. The CDR3 spells CATSGTVNSPLHF. The CDR3 nucleotides read TGTGCCACCTCCGGGACAGTTAATTCACCCCTCCACTTT.

J is TRBJ1-5 and V is TRBV5-1; TRBD1 is a possible D gene (5 bases). This CDR3 has 16 residues. Germline V gene sequence: CDR1 SGHRS, CDR2 YFSETQ. V lost 0 bases and J lost 7, with 17 bases in between. The CDR3 coding sequence is TGCGCCAGCAGCTTGGGGGACGCGGGGGAAGGACAGCCCCAGCATTTT. Its protein product is CASSLGDAGEGQPQHF.

The chain joins TRBV21-1 to TRBJ2-7. TRBV21-1 is assigned pseudogene status. The CDR3 consists of 16 residues. The CDR3 nucleotides read TGTGCCAGCAGCAATACCTACTTAGGACGATCCTACGAGCAGTACTTC. Its translation: CASSNTYLGRSYEQYF.

This clone was detected once. V is TRBV5-6 and J is TRBJ2-5, with a possible D match to TRBD2 (6 bases). CDR1 and CDR2 (germline): SGHDT, YYEEEE. Trimming pared 3 bases from V and 6 bases from J, leaving 9 bases between. CDR3 length: 12 residues. CDR3: CASSSGGKTQYF. DNA for the CDR3: TGTGCCAGCAGCTCCGGGGGAAAGACCCAGTACTTC.